Here is one T cell receptor (beta chain) with its context. Its cognate antigen is unknown. The data stem from a study of cytomegalovirus exposure and HLA in healthy donors. Findings and caveats of the study: Previously analyzed data showed that most TCR beta V segments were productive at a frequency of about 90% or about 30%. Most subjects had HLA-A and HLA-B alleles reportedly predicted accurately by TCR beta sequences.

Researchers ran the PCR with 60 Vbeta and 13 Jbeta primers. Sequencing was performed with immunoSEQ multiplex PCR; in TCRdb, only in-frame clones are kept and a portion is missing. Among over 150,000 clones, 70% to 85% were seen once, and the ten largest hold more than 3.5%. CDR1 and CDR2 (germline): MNHEY, SMNVEV (reference sequence). The CDR3 covers 13 residues. The ends were cut back, 4 bases at V and 2 bases at J, with 9 bases in the middle. This receptor was obtained from a woman in her sixties or seventies in good health and CMV-seropositive. The rearrangement links TRBV27 to TRBJ2-7; D is possibly TRBD2 (5 bases). The sample taken for sequencing was PBMCs. This CDR3 is CASSSGVTYEQYF. In DNA, the CDR3 is TGTGCCAGCAGTTCCGGGGTAACCTACGAGCAGTACTTC.